Given below is one T cell receptor beta chain in context. Produced via immunoSEQ multiplex PCR; TCRdb's table is partial and in-frame only. Counted here are approximately 210,000 clones, approximately 90% occurring once; the ten biggest clones make up 6.2%. The data were taken from a study of blood T cell repertoires in COVID-19. J gave up 6 bases and V 3 bases, and 7 bases lay outside the gene matches. The CDR3 has 15 residues. CDR1 and CDR2 from the germline V gene are SNHLY and FYNNEI. The sample was peripheral blood. This chain connects TRBV2 to TRBJ1-5; 8 bases line up with TRBD1. This receptor was taken from a woman aged 40 to 50 who had recovered from COVID-19. The CDR3 sequence: CASSDQWQGAQPQHF. The CDR3 DNA sequence: TGTGCCAGCAGTGACCAATGGCAGGGGGCTCAGCCCCAGCATTTT. The entire variable domain, with the rest obtained from reference TRBV2 and TRBJ1-5, is as follows: EPEVTQTPSHQVTQMGQEVILRCVPISNHLYFYWYRQILGQKVEFLVSFYNNEISEKSEIFDDQFSVERPDGSNFTLKIRSTKLEDSAMYFCASSDQWQGAQPQHFGDGTRLSIL.